This is a list of T cell receptor beta chains from one sample in a study of beta chain features in type 1 diabetes. Profiled with immunoSEQ multiplex PCR; TCRdb holds only in-frame clones, not every one. The profile shows some 360,000 clones, around 10% of them singletons. Sequenced material: central memory CD4+ T cells from blood. Receptor source: a man between 25 and 39 years old with type 1 diabetes. Each CDR3 is given with its conserved first and last residue. Fields, in order: clone size, J gene, D gene, V gene, CDR3 length, CDR3 protein, CDR3 DNA. D genes are given only for firm matches. Clone size is shown for a subset of rows, as once, few, many or a class of expanded clone.

abundance: .
j_gene: TRBJ1-1
d_gene: .
v_gene: TRBV28
len: 12
CDR3aa: CASSLGNTEAFF
CDR3nt: TGTGCCAGCAGTTTGGGAAACACTGAAGCTTTCTTT

abundance: few
j_gene: TRBJ2-6
d_gene: TRBD1
v_gene: TRBV5-1
len: 17
CDR3aa: CASSFTGGYSGANVLTF
CDR3nt: TGCGCCAGCAGCTTTACAGGGGGGTACTCTGGGGCCAACGTCCTGACTTTC

abundance: many
j_gene: TRBJ1-2
d_gene: TRBD1
v_gene: TRBV5-6
len: 14
CDR3aa: CASSRPTGGYGYTF
CDR3nt: TGTGCCAGCAGCCGACCGACAGGGGGGTATGGCTACACCTTC

abundance: .
j_gene: TRBJ1-5
d_gene: TRBD1
v_gene: TRBV28
len: 17
CDR3aa: CASSPPRDRGQGQPQHF
CDR3nt: TGTGCCAGCAGTCCGCCCCGGGACAGGGGGCAGGGGCAGCCCCAGCATTTT

abundance: .
j_gene: TRBJ1-5
d_gene: .
v_gene: TRBV7-2
len: 13
CDR3aa: CASQVTFPGPQHF
CDR3nt: TGTGCCAGCCAGGTTACCTTTCCCGGACCCCAGCATTTT

abundance: .
j_gene: TRBJ2-1
d_gene: .
v_gene: TRBV6-6
len: 13
CDR3aa: CASLRVLYNEQFF
CDR3nt: TGTGCCAGCTTACGGGTACTATACAATGAGCAGTTCTTC

abundance: few
j_gene: TRBJ1-1
d_gene: TRBD1
v_gene: TRBV7-2
len: 13
CDR3aa: CASSSGGRTEAFF
CDR3nt: TGTGCCAGCAGCTCAGGGGGAAGGACTGAAGCTTTCTTT

abundance: few
j_gene: TRBJ2-5
d_gene: .
v_gene: TRBV9
len: 15
CDR3aa: CASSVATMGWETQYF
CDR3nt: TGTGCCAGCAGCGTAGCTACGATGGGGTGGGAGACCCAGTACTTC

abundance: many
j_gene: TRBJ2-3
d_gene: .
v_gene: TRBV11-1
len: 13
CDR3aa: CASSLGFEDTQYF
CDR3nt: TGTGCCAGCAGCTTAGGCTTTGAGGATACGCAGTATTTT

abundance: many
j_gene: TRBJ2-4
d_gene: TRBD1
v_gene: TRBV9
len: 13
CDR3aa: CASSPDRGRIQYF
CDR3nt: TGTGCCAGCAGCCCCGACAGGGGGCGCATTCAGTACTTC

abundance: few
j_gene: TRBJ2-7
d_gene: TRBD2
v_gene: TRBV28
len: 13
CDR3aa: CASSSGTPYEQYF
CDR3nt: TGTGCCAGCAGCAGCGGGACCCCCTACGAGCAGTACTTC

abundance: .
j_gene: TRBJ1-1
d_gene: .
v_gene: TRBV7-9
len: 13
CDR3aa: CASISPGGTEAFF
CDR3nt: TGTGCCAGCATCTCCCCCGGGGGCACTGAAGCTTTCTTT

abundance: many
j_gene: TRBJ2-4
d_gene: .
v_gene: TRBV7-3
len: 14
CDR3aa: CASRQRAGDYVQYF
CDR3nt: TGTGCCAGCCGCCAAAGGGCAGGGGACTATGTTCAGTACTTC

abundance: .
j_gene: TRBJ2-1
d_gene: .
v_gene: TRBV10-1
len: 15
CDR3aa: CASSPPGTPYNEQFF
CDR3nt: TGCGCCAGCAGCCCCCCCGGGACACCCTACAATGAGCAGTTCTTC

abundance: few
j_gene: TRBJ1-2
d_gene: TRBD1
v_gene: TRBV28
len: 13
CDR3aa: CASSFGQGYGYTF
CDR3nt: TGTGCCAGCAGTTTTGGACAGGGGTATGGCTACACCTTC

abundance: few
j_gene: TRBJ2-7
d_gene: .
v_gene: TRBV7-9
len: 13
CDR3aa: CASSQKTGGEQYF
CDR3nt: TGCGCCAGCAGCCAAAAGACAGGAGGCGAGCAGTACTTC

abundance: few
j_gene: TRBJ2-7
d_gene: TRBD1
v_gene: TRBV19
len: 15
CDR3aa: CASSILVGQGYEQYF
CDR3nt: TGTGCCAGTAGTATTTTGGTCGGACAGGGCTACGAGCAGTACTTC

abundance: many
j_gene: TRBJ2-1
d_gene: .
v_gene: TRBV7-9
len: 15
CDR3aa: CASSITLASYNEQFF
CDR3nt: TGTGCCAGCAGCATCACTCTAGCGAGCTACAATGAGCAGTTCTTC

abundance: .
j_gene: TRBJ2-7
d_gene: TRBD1
v_gene: TRBV14
len: 16
CDR3aa: CASSHGGTGFVYEQYF
CDR3nt: TGTGCCAGCAGCCACGGTGGGACAGGCTTTGTCTACGAGCAGTACTTC

abundance: .
j_gene: TRBJ2-1
d_gene: .
v_gene: TRBV6-5
len: 14
CDR3aa: CAAGGGSSYNEQFF
CDR3nt: TGTGCCGCCGGAGGAGGGAGCTCCTACAATGAGCAGTTCTTC

abundance: many
j_gene: TRBJ2-7
d_gene: TRBD1
v_gene: TRBV29-1
len: 13
CDR3aa: CSAIGTGSYEQYF
CDR3nt: TGCAGCGCAATCGGGACAGGGAGCTACGAGCAGTACTTC

abundance: .
j_gene: TRBJ1-5
d_gene: TRBD1
v_gene: TRBV4-2
len: 14
CDR3aa: CASSQRQGNQPQHF
CDR3nt: TGTGCCAGCAGCCAGAGACAGGGAAACCAGCCCCAGCATTTT

abundance: .
j_gene: TRBJ2-5
d_gene: TRBD1
v_gene: TRBV30
len: 11
CDR3aa: CAEGAPETQYF
CDR3nt: TGTGCCGAGGGGGCCCCGGAGACCCAGTACTTC

abundance: few
j_gene: TRBJ1-2
d_gene: .
v_gene: TRBV4-1
len: 15
CDR3aa: CASSPGTYRVGGYTF
CDR3nt: TGCGCCAGCAGCCCAGGAACCTACAGGGTGGGTGGCTACACCTTC

abundance: .
j_gene: TRBJ2-3
d_gene: .
v_gene: TRBV5-1
len: 12
CDR3aa: CASSIRTDTQYF
CDR3nt: TGCGCCAGCAGCATCCGCACAGATACGCAGTATTTT

abundance: many
j_gene: TRBJ1-1
d_gene: .
v_gene: TRBV19
len: 13
CDR3aa: CASSIVTDTEAFF
CDR3nt: TGTGCCAGTAGTATAGTGACAGACACTGAAGCTTTCTTT

abundance: .
j_gene: TRBJ1-5
d_gene: .
v_gene: TRBV6-1
len: 13
CDR3aa: CASGDYSNQPQHF
CDR3nt: TGTGCCAGCGGGGATTATAGCAATCAGCCCCAGCATTTT

abundance: few
j_gene: TRBJ1-2
d_gene: .
v_gene: TRBV23-1
len: 15
CDR3aa: CASSWTERTDYGYTF
CDR3nt: TGCGCCAGCAGTTGGACAGAGAGAACCGACTATGGCTACACCTTC

abundance: few
j_gene: TRBJ1-3
d_gene: TRBD1
v_gene: TRBV11-2
len: 14
CDR3aa: CASSSGQGFSTIYF
CDR3nt: TGTGCCAGCAGCTCGGGACAGGGGTTCTCTACCATATATTTT

abundance: .
j_gene: TRBJ1-2
d_gene: .
v_gene: TRBV9
len: 12
CDR3aa: CASSVDGYGYTF
CDR3nt: TGTGCCAGCAGCGTAGACGGGTATGGCTACACCTTC

abundance: .
j_gene: TRBJ2-1
d_gene: TRBD1
v_gene: TRBV9
len: 15
CDR3aa: CASSARTGSYNEQFF
CDR3nt: TGTGCCAGCAGCGCCCGGACAGGCTCCTACAATGAGCAGTTCTTC

abundance: .
j_gene: TRBJ2-7
d_gene: .
v_gene: TRBV7-2
len: 14
CDR3aa: CASSLGVSNYEQYF
CDR3nt: TGTGCCAGCAGCTTAGGGGTCAGCAACTACGAGCAGTACTTC

abundance: few
j_gene: TRBJ2-7
d_gene: TRBD1
v_gene: TRBV7-2
len: 15
CDR3aa: CASSAPGTGVYEQYF
CDR3nt: TGTGCCAGCAGCGCCCCCGGGACAGGGGTCTACGAGCAGTACTTC

abundance: .
j_gene: TRBJ1-2
d_gene: .
v_gene: TRBV10-2
len: 13
CDR3aa: CASSDGGGFGYTF
CDR3nt: TGCGCCAGCAGTGACGGGGGGGGATTCGGCTACACCTTC

abundance: .
j_gene: TRBJ1-2
d_gene: TRBD1
v_gene: TRBV27
len: 15
CDR3aa: CASSVQLGQNYGYTF
CDR3nt: TGTGCCAGCAGTGTCCAATTGGGACAGAACTATGGCTACACCTTC

abundance: few
j_gene: TRBJ2-7
d_gene: TRBD2
v_gene: TRBV7-9
len: 15
CDR3aa: CASSQEGLAPNEQYF
CDR3nt: TGTGCCAGCAGCCAAGAGGGACTAGCGCCAAACGAGCAGTACTTC

abundance: few
j_gene: TRBJ1-3
d_gene: .
v_gene: TRBV30
len: 11
CDR3aa: CAWSLGNTIYF
CDR3nt: TGTGCCTGGAGTTTGGGAAACACCATATATTTT

abundance: .
j_gene: TRBJ1-4
d_gene: .
v_gene: TRBV6-6
len: 14
CDR3aa: CASRFIGTNEKLFF
CDR3nt: TGTGCCAGCAGGTTCATTGGAACTAATGAAAAACTGTTTTTT

abundance: many
j_gene: TRBJ2-1
d_gene: .
v_gene: TRBV5-6
len: 13
CDR3aa: CASSFGSRNEQFF
CDR3nt: TGTGCCAGCAGCTTTGGGAGCCGCAATGAGCAGTTCTTC

abundance: .
j_gene: TRBJ2-7
d_gene: TRBD1
v_gene: TRBV5-1
len: 17
CDR3aa: CASSDIRGQGITYEQYF
CDR3nt: TGCGCCAGCAGCGACATTAGGGGACAGGGAATTACCTACGAGCAGTACTTC

abundance: .
j_gene: TRBJ1-2
d_gene: .
v_gene: TRBV10-3
len: 13
CDR3aa: CAISGRRNYGYTF
CDR3nt: TGTGCCATCAGTGGACGGCGAAACTATGGCTACACCTTC

abundance: many
j_gene: TRBJ1-2
d_gene: .
v_gene: TRBV27
len: 14
CDR3aa: CASSFSGLSYGYTF
CDR3nt: TGTGCCAGCAGTTTCTCTGGGCTTTCCTATGGCTACACCTTC